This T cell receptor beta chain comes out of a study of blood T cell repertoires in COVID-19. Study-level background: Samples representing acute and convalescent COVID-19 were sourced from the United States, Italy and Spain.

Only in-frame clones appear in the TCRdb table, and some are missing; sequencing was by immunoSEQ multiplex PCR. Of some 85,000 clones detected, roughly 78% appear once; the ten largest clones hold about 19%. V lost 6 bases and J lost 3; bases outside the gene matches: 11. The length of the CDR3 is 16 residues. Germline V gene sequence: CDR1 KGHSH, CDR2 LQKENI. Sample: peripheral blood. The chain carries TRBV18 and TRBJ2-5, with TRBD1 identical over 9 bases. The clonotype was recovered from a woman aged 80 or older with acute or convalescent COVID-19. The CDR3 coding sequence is TGTGCCAGCTCCCCCGGACAGGGGAGATGGAAAGAGACCCAGTACTTC. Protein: CASSPGQGRWKETQYF.